This entry describes one T cell receptor (beta chain). The antigen it recognizes is unknown. Within one base of it there is no much larger clone, and no base qualities were kept. This sample was included in a study of spatial heterogeneity in lung cancer (dated by TCRdb to the late 2010s). With regard to the full study: Donors were 72 patients with early-stage, untreated non-small cell lung cancer from the lung TRACERx cohort. Follow-up PBMC samples were sequenced whenever available, and the median time to follow-up was 2 to 3 years after resection. More beta-chain than alpha-chain transcripts were consistently detected, likely reflecting higher beta-chain transcript abundance. In the raw uncorrected reads, each unique combination of TCR and UMI appeared on average more than ten times. In non-small cell lung cancer, the study quantitatively compared TCR alpha and beta repertoires across several tumor regions, matched nontumor lung, and blood. Nonsynonymous mutation counts, determined by whole-exome sequencing of tumor tissue, were related to features of the TCR repertoire. Both alpha and beta chains were TCR-sequenced in samples taken at surgery, namely 220 tumor regions, under 80 matched nontumor lung samples and just over 55 PBMC samples. On the study overall, not on this receptor specifically: Confirming at a functional level the hypothesis that regional TCRs recognize regional mutations was considered to require additional single-cell paired TCR alpha and beta sequencing. Ubiquitous expanded tumor TCRs were found in blood more often at tumor resection than at routine follow-up. Only approximately 13 patients were included in comparisons of baseline and follow-up blood repertoires.

Libraries were made using 5' RACE. Reads for this sample came from a NextSeq 500. To allow correction of PCR and sequencing errors, the TCR library protocol tagged every TCR cDNA molecule with a unique molecular identifier. Concerning the study's data processing: TCR identification, UMI-based error correction and CDR3 extraction were performed with Decombinator tools. TCRs above a frequency of 2 per 1,000, corresponding to the top 1% of the tumor frequency distribution, were defined as expanded. Each repertoire was subsampled 100 times to 5,000 TCRs, after which Renyi diversity was computed with the R vegan package. CDR3 similarity networks were built from amino acid triplet string-kernel similarity, with CDR3s being connected when pairwise similarity was above 0.82. TCRdb redid the processing of the public reads, applying fastp at Q25 and MiXCR, and retained in-frame beta chains. Rows are combined by CDR3 protein, so each entry shows the most common genes and DNA. TCRdb, not the authors, supplied the V and J calls. In this sample the table shows around 110,000 distinct CDR3 sequences, 12% of which occur a single time. Around 17% of the sample belongs to the ten largest clones.

What this sample's time point label stands for: blood at routine non-recurrence follow-up after resection. TCR sequencing used whole RNA extracted from tumor and nontumor lung tissue, or from cryopreserved PBMC samples, without cell sorting. Patients were selected for TCR sequencing only if sufficient RNA was available from at least two tumor regions. Compared with germline, V lacks 8 bases and J lacks 5 bases; bases without a gene match: 2. From the cysteine through the phenylalanine, the CDR3 covers 11 amino acids. The entry retains the CDR3 DNA only, 33 bases that are in frame from base 1. The CDR1 and CDR2 encoded by the germline V gene (reference sequence) are DFQATT and SNEGSKA.

This TCR came from a male donor with early-stage non-small cell lung cancer. The sequence is built from TRBV20-1 and TRBJ1-3; TRBD1 aligns with 8 central bases. The sequencing used PBMCs, collected at follow-up. This receptor carries the CDR3 CSTGGRNTIYF. The nucleotide sequence reads as follows: TGCAGTACAGGGGGAAGAAACACCATATATTTT.